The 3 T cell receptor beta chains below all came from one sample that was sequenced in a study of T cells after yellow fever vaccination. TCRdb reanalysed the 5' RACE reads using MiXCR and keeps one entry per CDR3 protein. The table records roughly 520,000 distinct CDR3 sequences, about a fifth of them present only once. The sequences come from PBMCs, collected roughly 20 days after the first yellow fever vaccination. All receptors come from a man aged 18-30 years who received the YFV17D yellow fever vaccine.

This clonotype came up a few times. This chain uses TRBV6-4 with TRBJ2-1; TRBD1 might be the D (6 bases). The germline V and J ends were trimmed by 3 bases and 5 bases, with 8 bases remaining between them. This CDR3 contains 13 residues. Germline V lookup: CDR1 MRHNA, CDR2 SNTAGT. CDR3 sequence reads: CASSEGAHNEQFF. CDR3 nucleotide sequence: TGTGCCAGCAGTGAGGGGGCCCACAATGAGCAGTTCTTC.

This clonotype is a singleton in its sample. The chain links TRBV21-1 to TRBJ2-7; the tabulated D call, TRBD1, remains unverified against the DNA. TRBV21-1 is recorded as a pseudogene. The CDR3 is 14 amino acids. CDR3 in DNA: TGTGCCAGCAGCAAGGGACAGGGGACCTACGAGCAGTACTTC. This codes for CASSKGQGTYEQYF.

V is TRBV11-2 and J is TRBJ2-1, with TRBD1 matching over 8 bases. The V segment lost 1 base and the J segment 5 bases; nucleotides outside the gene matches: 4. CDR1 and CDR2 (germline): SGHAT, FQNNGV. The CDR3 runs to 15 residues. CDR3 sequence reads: CASSLGQGLDNEQFF. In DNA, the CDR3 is TGTGCCAGCAGCTTAGGACAGGGGCTCGACAATGAGCAGTTCTTC.